This T cell receptor (beta chain) was captured in a study of human T cells and chemical hapten exposure. Germline lookup yields CDR1 SNHLY and CDR2 FYNNEI. The CDR3 has 14 residues. V shed 8 bases and J shed 4 bases, with 16 bases lying between them. TCRdb fed the RACE reads into MiXCR, producing one record per CDR3 protein. In the table there are under 200,000 distinct CDR3 sequences, nearly 30% of which are singletons. Stated time point: pre-sensitization, week 0. Noted treatment: therapeutic diphenylcyclopropenone sensitization with weekly scalp DPC. The V and J genes are TRBV2 and TRBJ2-3; weak D call: TRBD2 (6 bases). The sample was whole blood, taken in connection with sensitization to the hapten diphenylcyclopropenone (DPC). The sequence was obtained from a woman in her twenties or thirties with alopecia areata. Some clones in this sample may be carry-over from other donors' samples. CDR3 protein: CASRVSGVADTQYF. CDR3 bases: TGTGCCAGCCGTGTTTCGGGGGTTGCAGATACGCAGTATTTT. The full variable domain, its missing parts supplied by reference TRBV2 and TRBJ2-3, is EPEVTQTPSHQVTQMGQEVILRCVPISNHLYFYWYRQILGQKVEFLVSFYNNEISEKSEIFDDQFSVERPDGSNFTLKIRSTKLEDSAMYFCASRVSGVADTQYFGPGTRLTVL.